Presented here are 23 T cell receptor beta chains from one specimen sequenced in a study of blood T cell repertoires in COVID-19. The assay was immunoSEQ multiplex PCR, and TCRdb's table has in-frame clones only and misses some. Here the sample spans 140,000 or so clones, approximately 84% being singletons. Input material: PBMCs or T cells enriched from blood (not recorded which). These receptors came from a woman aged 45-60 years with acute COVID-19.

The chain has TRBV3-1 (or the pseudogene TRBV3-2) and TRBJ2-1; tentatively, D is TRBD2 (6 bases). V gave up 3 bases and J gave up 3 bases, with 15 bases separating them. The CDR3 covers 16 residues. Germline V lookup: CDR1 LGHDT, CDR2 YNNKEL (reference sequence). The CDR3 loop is CASSHSRDSGYNEQFF. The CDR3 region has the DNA TGTGCCAGCAGCCACTCGAGGGATAGCGGCTACAATGAGCAGTTCTTC.

The CDR3 DNA sequence: TGTGCCAGCAGTTCGCCGGGATTGAACACCGGGGAGCTGTTTTTT. This gives the protein CASSSPGLNTGELFF. This chain joins TRBV28 and TRBJ2-2, with D maybe TRBD2 (5 bases). V lost 4 bases and J 1 base, leaving 10 bases between the germline ends. There are 15 residues in the CDR3. Germline CDR1 is MDHEN and CDR2 is SYDVKM.

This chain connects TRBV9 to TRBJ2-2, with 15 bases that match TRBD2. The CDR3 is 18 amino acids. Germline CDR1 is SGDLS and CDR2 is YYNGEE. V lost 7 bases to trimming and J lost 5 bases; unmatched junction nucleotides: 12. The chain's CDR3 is CASGSGTSGGPRTGELFF. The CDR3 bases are TGTGCCAGCGGGAGTGGGACTAGCGGGGGGCCTCGGACCGGGGAGCTGTTTTTT.

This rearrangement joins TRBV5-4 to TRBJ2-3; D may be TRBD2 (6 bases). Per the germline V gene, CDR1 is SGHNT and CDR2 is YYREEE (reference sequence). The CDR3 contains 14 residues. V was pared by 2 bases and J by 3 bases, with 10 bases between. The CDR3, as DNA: TGTGCCAGCAGCTTACGGGAGTCAACAGATACGCAGTATTTT. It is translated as CASSLRESTDTQYF.

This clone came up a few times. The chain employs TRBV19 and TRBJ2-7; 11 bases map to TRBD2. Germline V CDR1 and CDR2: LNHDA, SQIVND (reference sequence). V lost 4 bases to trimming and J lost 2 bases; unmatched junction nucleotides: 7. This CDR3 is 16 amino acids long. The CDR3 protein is CASSTHTSGRAYEQYF. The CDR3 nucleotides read TGTGCCAGTAGTACCCACACTAGCGGGAGAGCCTACGAGCAGTACTTC.

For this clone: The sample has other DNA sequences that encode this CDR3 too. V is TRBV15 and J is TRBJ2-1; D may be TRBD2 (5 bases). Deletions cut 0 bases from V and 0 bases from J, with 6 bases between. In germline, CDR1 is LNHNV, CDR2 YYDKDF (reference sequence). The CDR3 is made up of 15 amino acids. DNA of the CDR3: TGTGCCACCAGCAGAGACGGAGGCTCCTACAATGAGCAGTTCTTC. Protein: CATSRDGGSYNEQFF.

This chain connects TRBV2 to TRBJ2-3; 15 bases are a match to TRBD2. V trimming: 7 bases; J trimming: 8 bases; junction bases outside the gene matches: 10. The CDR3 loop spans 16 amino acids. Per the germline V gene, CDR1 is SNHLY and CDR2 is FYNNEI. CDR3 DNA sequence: TGTGCCAGCACTCCCGGGACTAGCGGGAGGAGGGGTACGCAGTATTTT. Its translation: CASTPGTSGRRGTQYF.

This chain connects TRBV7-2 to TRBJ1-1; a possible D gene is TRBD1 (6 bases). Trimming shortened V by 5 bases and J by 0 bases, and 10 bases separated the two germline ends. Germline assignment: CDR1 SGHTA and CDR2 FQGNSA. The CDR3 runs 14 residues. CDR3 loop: CASSRTEMNTEAFF. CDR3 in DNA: TGTGCCAGCAGCCGGACAGAGATGAACACTGAAGCTTTCTTT. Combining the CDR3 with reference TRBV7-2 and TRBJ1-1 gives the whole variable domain GAGVSQSPSNKVTEKGKDVELRCDPISGHTALYWYRQSLGQGLEFLIYFQGNSAPDKSGLPSDRFSAERTGGSVSTLTIQRTQQEDSAVYLCASSRTEMNTEAFFGQGTRLTVV.

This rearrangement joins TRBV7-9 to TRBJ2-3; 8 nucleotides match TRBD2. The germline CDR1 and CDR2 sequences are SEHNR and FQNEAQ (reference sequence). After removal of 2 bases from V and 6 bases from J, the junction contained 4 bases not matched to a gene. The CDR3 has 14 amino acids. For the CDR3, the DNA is TGTGCCAGCAGCTTAAGCGGGAGCAAGGATACGCAGTATTTT. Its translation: CASSLSGSKDTQYF. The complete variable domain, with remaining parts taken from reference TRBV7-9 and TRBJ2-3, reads DTGVSQNPRHKITKRGQNVTFRCDPISEHNRLYWYRQTLGQGPEFLTYFQNEAQLEKSRLLSDRFSAERPKGSFSTLEIQRTEQGDSAMYLCASSLSGSKDTQYFGPGTRLTVL.

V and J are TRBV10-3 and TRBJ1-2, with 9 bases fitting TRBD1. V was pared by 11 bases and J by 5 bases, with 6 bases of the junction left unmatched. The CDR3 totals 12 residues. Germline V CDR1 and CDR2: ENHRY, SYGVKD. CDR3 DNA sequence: TGTGCCCGACAACAGGGGGCTTATGGCTACACCTTC. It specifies CARQQGAYGYTF.

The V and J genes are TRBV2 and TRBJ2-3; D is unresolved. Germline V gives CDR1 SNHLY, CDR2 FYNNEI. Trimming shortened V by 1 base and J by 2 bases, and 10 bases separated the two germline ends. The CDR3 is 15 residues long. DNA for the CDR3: TGTGCCAGCAGTGAAGGACTGACCTACACAGATACGCAGTATTTT. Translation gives CASSEGLTYTDTQYF.

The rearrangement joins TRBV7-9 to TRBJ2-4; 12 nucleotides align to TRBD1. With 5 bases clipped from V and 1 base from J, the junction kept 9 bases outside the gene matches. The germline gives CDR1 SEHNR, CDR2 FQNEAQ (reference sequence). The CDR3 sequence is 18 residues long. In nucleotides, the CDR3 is TGTGCCAGCAGCCTGGGACAGGGGGCCGATTGGGCCAAAAACATTCAGTACTTC. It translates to CASSLGQGADWAKNIQYF.

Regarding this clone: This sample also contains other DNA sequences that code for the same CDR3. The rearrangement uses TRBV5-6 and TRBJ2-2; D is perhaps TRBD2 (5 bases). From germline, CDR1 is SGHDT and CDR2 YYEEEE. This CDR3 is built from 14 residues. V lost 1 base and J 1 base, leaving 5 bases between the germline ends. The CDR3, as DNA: TGTGCCAGCAGCTTGACTAGGAACACCGGGGAGCTGTTTTTT. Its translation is CASSLTRNTGELFF.

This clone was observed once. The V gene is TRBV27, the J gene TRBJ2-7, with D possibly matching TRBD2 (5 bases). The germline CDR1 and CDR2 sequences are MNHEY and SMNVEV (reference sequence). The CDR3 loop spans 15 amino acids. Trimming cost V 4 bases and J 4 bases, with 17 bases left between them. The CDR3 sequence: CASSSFGEGKYEQYF. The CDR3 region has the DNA TGTGCCAGCAGTTCCTTCGGGGAAGGGAAGTACGAGCAGTACTTC.

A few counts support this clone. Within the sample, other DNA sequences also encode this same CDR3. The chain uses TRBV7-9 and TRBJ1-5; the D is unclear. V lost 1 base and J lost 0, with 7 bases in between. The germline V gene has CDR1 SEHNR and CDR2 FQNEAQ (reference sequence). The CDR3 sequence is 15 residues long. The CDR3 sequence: CASSLGGYSNQPQHF. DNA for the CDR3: TGTGCCAGCAGCTTAGGAGGCTATAGCAATCAGCCCCAGCATTTT.

The chain's CDR3 is CASSPRPLMRVGMNTGELFF. The CDR3 DNA is TGTGCCAGCAGCCCCCGCCCTCTTATGCGGGTAGGGATGAACACCGGGGAGCTGTTTTTT. This sequence joins TRBV9 and TRBJ2-2, with D maybe TRBD2 (5 bases). Germline V gene data show CDR1 as SGDLS and CDR2 as YYNGEE. CDR3 length: 20 amino acids. Between the trimmed V and J ends, which lost 4 bases and 1 base, there was a span of 26 bases.

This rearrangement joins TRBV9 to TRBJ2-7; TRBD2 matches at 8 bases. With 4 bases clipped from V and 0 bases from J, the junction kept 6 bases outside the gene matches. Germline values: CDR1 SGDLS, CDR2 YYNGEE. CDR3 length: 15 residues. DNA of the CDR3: TGTGCCAGCAGCCCCCGCGGGGGGCCCTCCTACGAGCAGTACTTC. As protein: CASSPRGGPSYEQYF. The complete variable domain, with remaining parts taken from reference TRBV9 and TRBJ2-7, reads DSGVTQTPKHLITATGQRVTLRCSPRSGDLSVYWYQQSLDQGLQFLIQYYNGEERAKGNILERFSAQQFPDLHSELNLSSLELGDSALYFCASSPRGGPSYEQYFGPGTRLTVT.

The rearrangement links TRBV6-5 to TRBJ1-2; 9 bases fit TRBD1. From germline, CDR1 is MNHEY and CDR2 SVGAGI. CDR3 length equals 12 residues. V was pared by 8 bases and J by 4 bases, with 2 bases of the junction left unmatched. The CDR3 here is CASSDRGYGYTF. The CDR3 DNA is TGTGCCAGCTCGGACAGGGGCTATGGCTACACCTTC.

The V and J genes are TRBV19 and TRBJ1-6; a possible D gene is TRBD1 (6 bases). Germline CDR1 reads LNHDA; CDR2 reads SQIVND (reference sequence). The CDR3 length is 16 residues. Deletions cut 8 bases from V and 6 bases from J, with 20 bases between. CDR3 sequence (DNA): TGTGCCAGTCGCTCTATCACCGGGACAACTAATTCACCCCTCCACTTT. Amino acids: CASRSITGTTNSPLHF.

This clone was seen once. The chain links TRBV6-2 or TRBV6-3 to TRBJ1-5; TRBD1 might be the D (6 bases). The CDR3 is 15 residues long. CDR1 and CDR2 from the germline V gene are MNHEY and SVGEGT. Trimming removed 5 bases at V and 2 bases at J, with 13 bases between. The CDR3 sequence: CASSLLDRRNQPQHF. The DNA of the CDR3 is TGTGCCAGCAGTCTCCTCGACAGGCGCAATCAGCCCCAGCATTTT.

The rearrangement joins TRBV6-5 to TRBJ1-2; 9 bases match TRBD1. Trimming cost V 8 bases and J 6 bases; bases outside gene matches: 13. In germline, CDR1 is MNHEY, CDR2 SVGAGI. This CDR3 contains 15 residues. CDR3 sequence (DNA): TGTGCCAGCCGGGACAGGGCGCTGCCACAGGATGGCTACACCTTC. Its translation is CASRDRALPQDGYTF.

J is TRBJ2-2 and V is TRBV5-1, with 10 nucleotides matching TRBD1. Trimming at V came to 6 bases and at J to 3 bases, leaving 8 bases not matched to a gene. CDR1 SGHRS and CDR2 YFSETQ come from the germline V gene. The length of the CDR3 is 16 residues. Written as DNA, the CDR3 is TGCGCCAGCATGAGACAGGGGGCGTCTTACACCGGGGAGCTGTTTTTT. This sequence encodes CASMRQGASYTGELFF.

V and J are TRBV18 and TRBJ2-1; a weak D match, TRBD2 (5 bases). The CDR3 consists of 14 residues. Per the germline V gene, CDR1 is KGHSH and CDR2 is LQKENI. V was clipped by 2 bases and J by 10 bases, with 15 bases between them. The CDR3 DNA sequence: TGTGCCAGCTCACCATCTAGCCAGATCCGCGAGCAGTTCTTC. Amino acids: CASSPSSQIREQFF.